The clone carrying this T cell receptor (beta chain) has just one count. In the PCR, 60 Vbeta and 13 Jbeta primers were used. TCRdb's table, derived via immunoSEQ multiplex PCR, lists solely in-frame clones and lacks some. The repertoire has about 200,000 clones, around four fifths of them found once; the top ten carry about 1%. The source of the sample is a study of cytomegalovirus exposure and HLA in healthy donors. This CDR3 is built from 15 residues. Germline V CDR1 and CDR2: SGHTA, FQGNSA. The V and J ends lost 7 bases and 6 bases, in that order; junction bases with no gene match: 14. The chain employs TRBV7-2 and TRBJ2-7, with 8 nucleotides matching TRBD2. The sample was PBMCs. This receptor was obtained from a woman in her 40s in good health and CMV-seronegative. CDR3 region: CASNPQGLASSEQYF. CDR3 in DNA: TGTGCCAGCAATCCACAAGGACTAGCCTCAAGCGAGCAGTACTTC.